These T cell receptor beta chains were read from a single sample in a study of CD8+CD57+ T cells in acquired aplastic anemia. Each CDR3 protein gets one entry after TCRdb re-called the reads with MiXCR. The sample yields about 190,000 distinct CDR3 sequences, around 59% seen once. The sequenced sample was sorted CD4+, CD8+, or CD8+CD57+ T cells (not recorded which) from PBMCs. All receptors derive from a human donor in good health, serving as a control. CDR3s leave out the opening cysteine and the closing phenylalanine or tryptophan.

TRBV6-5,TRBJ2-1,ASRTVRGRDNEQF
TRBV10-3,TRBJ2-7,AISDEGRGPYEQY
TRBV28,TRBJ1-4,ASTTARQGFGKLF
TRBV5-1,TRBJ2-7,ASSYGLAGERYEQY
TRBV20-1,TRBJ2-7,SAPRGTSGGYEQY
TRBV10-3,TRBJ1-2,AISLVDGGNYGYT
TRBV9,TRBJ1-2,ASSVPGGDGYT
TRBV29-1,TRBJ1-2,SVALVYGYT
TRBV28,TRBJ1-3,ASTRQSSGNTIY
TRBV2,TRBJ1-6,ASGTGRSPLH
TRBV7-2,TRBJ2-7,ASSGLAAVLYEQY
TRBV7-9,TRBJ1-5,ASSLGSGGSNQPQH
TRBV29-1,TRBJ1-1,SVGQNTNTEAF
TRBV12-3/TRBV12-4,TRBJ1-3,ASRDRVSGNTIY
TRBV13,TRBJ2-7,ASSLRPLHSYEQY
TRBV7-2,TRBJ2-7,ASRTGTGSRNEQY
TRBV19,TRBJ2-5,ASSPGQGGETQY
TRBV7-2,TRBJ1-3,ASSLSWGPGNTIY
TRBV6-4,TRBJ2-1,ASSDSREAGGNEQF
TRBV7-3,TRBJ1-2,ASSLNQGPYGYT
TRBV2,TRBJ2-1,ASSEGRAGHNEQF
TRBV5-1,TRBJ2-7,ASSSSGTTTYEQY
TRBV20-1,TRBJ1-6,SAIYRDTNSPLH
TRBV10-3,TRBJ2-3,AISGVTGTTDTQY
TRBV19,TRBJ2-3,ASSSGVRGTDTQY
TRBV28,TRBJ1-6,ASSLGSGSGSPLH
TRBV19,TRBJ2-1,ASSSGPYNEQF
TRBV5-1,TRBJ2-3,ASSPRTGTDTQY
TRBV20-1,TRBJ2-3,SANSLLAGDTDTQY
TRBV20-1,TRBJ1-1,SARASSGNTEAF
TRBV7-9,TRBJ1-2,ASSQGTGGASGYT
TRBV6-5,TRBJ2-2,ASSYASGGPRELF
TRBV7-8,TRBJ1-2,ASSGRGTDGYT
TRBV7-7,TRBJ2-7,VSSYIGVSYEQY
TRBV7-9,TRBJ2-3,ASSEGAGSPSTDTQY
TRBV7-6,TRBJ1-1,ASSLVRGRDTEAF
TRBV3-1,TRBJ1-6,ASSQVLNSPLH
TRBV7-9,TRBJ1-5,ASSRQGGNQPQH
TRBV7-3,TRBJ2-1,ASSQEPGGQSSYNEQF
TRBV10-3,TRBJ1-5,AIMAGQSNQPQH
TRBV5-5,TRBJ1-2,ASSWGQGVHGYT
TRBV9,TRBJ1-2,ASSVANRGDNYGYT
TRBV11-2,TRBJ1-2,ASGGAGGPRYGYT
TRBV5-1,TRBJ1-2,ASSWTGGGYGYT
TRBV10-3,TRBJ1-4,AISGSNEKLF
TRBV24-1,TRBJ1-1,ATSLSGLTF
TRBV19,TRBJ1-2,ASAGSSGYT
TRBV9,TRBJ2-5,ASSTPGQGAGEETQY
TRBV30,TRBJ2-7,AWSGEYPYERY
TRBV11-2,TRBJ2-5,ASSLTGAQETQY